The clone carrying this T cell receptor (beta chain) was seen only once. The sample comes from a study of shared clonotypes between healthy human individuals. This table comes from immunoSEQ multiplex PCR, and its TCRdb copy is limited to in-frame clones, with some not included. The sample holds under 2.5 million clones, just under 95% seen once. V lost 2 bases to trimming and J lost 4 bases, with 15 bases between them. The CDR3 is 15 residues long. The germline gives CDR1 SGHAT, CDR2 FQNNGV. The material sequenced was naive CD4+ T cells from PBMCs. Subset here: CD45RA+ positively selected. This chain uses TRBV11-2 with TRBJ2-7, with D tentatively TRBD2 (6 bases). This sequence originates from a man aged 18-30 years in good health. Some clones in this sample may be carry-over from other donors' samples. The DNA of the CDR3 is TGTGCCAGCAGCTTAAATCCCGCGGGGAATTACGAGCAGTACTTC. It translates to CASSLNPAGNYEQYF.